The next 24 T cell receptor beta chains were all read from a single sample in a study of CD8+CD57+ T cells in acquired aplastic anemia. The study profiled TCR beta VDJ and CDR3 using genomic DNA as template. TCRdb called the reads again in MiXCR, with one record for every CDR3 protein. The sample includes fewer than 200,000 distinct CDR3 sequences, around 50% of them seen just once. The sequenced patients had an expansion of CD8+CD57+ cells seen by flow cytometry. The sequencing sample was made of sorted CD4+, CD8+, or CD8+CD57+ T cells (not recorded which) from PBMCs. The receptors derive from a human donor with aplastic anemia.

This clonotype was seen ten or more times. This chain links TRBV5-1 with TRBJ2-5; D is undetermined. The germline gives CDR1 SGHRS, CDR2 YFSETQ. V was cut by 0 bases and J by 2 bases, with 11 bases left in between. The CDR3 runs 15 residues. This CDR3 is CASSLGTSVQETQYF. CDR3 coding DNA: TGCGCCAGCAGCTTGGGGACGTCAGTACAAGAGACCCAGTACTTC.

A few counts support this clonotype. The chain uses TRBV15 and TRBJ1-1, with no clear D. The CDR3 loop spans 13 amino acids. Germline V gene sequence: CDR1 LNHNV, CDR2 YYDKDF (reference sequence). The V end was cut by 2 bases, the J end by 9 bases, with 13 bases between. The CDR3 is CATSRNQVEKAFF. Written as DNA, the CDR3 is TGTGCCACCAGCAGAAATCAAGTGGAAAAAGCTTTCTTT.

The chain employs TRBV9 and TRBJ2-7; D is uncertain. The CDR3 has 12 amino acids. Trimming shortened V by 0 bases and J by 3 bases, and 4 bases separated the two germline ends. Looked up from germline, CDR1 is SGDLS and CDR2 is YYNGEE. The CDR3 nucleotides read TGTGCCAGCAGCGTAGACAACTACGAGCAGTACTTC. It is translated as CASSVDNYEQYF.

This clonotype was seen more than once but under ten times. The CDR3 region is CSVGQGQGGLEQYF. CDR3 in DNA: TGCAGCGTTGGACAGGGACAGGGAGGCCTCGAGCAGTACTTC. This sequence joins TRBV29-1 and TRBJ2-7; 9 bases line up with TRBD1. V lost 4 bases to trimming and J lost 6 bases; unmatched junction nucleotides: 10. CDR3 length equals 14 residues. Per the germline V gene, CDR1 is SQVTM and CDR2 is ANQGSEA.

V gene TRBV18 combines with J gene TRBJ2-3, with D unclear. The germline CDR1 and CDR2 sequences are KGHSH and LQKENI. The V gene lost 3 bases and the J gene lost 0 bases, with 13 bases spanning the gap. This CDR3 spans 16 amino acids. The CDR3 bases are TGTGCCAGCTCACCGCGCGGTTCGACTAGCACAGATACGCAGTATTTT. Amino acids: CASSPRGSTSTDTQYF. Filled out from reference TRBV18 and TRBJ2-3, the complete variable domain reads NAGVMQNPRHLVRRRGQEARLRCSPMKGHSHVYWYRQLPEEGLKFMVYLQKENIIDESGMPKERFSAEFPKEGPSILRIQQVVRGDSAAYFCASSPRGSTSTDTQYFGPGTRLTVL.

In its sample, this clonotype was seen many times. This rearrangement joins TRBV6-1 to TRBJ1-6; 11 bases map to TRBD1. Germline CDR1 is MNHNS and CDR2 is SASEGT. This CDR3 is built from 17 residues. V trimming: 3 bases; J trimming: 3 bases; junction bases outside the gene matches: 4. The CDR3 DNA follows: TGTGCCAGCAGTGAGCTTGGGACAGGGGGCTATAATTCACCCCTCCACTTT. Encoded protein: CASSELGTGGYNSPLHF.

The rearrangement uses TRBV6-5 and TRBJ1-6; tentative D call: TRBD1 (6 bases). This CDR3 spans 17 amino acids. From germline, CDR1 is MNHEY and CDR2 SVGAGI. The V end lost 2 bases, the J end lost 9 bases, and 20 bases lay between the germline ends. As DNA, the CDR3 is TGTGCCAGCAGTTACAGTGGGGTACAGGGAACTCTTTCACCCCTCCACTTT. Translated: CASSYSGVQGTLSPLHF.

This clonotype was detected many times. The chain carries TRBV7-3 and TRBJ2-3, with D uncertain. The CDR3 is made up of 13 amino acids. The germline gives CDR1 SGHTA, CDR2 FQGTGA. Trimming removed 5 bases at V and 2 bases at J, with 8 bases between. The CDR3 loop reads CASSLSATDTQYF. The CDR3 nucleotides read TGTGCCAGCAGCCTGTCAGCCACAGATACGCAGTATTTT.

This clonotype was found a few times. The rearrangement uses TRBV10-3 and TRBJ2-7; 10 nucleotides align to TRBD2. The CDR3 spans 14 residues. The germline CDR1 and CDR2 sequences are ENHRY and SYGVKD. V lost 5 bases, J lost 1 base, and 2 bases stayed unmatched. The CDR3, as DNA: TGTGCCATCAGTACTAGCGGGGCTTCCTACGAGCAGTACTTC. Translating gives CAISTSGASYEQYF.

Written as DNA, the CDR3 is TGTGCCAGCGAAAATTGGGGGGATTACGAGCAGTACTTC. It codes for CASENWGDYEQYF. V usage is TRBV7-9 and J usage is TRBJ2-7; D perhaps matches TRBD2 (6 bases). CDR1 and CDR2 from the germline V gene are SEHNR and FQNEAQ (reference sequence). This CDR3 contains 13 residues. Between the trimmed V and J ends, which lost 8 bases and 4 bases, there was a span of 15 bases.

The chain carries TRBV5-4 and TRBJ1-4, with a tentative D call TRBD1 (5 bases). In germline, CDR1 is SGHNT, CDR2 YYREEE (reference sequence). This CDR3 has 13 residues. V shed 5 bases and J shed 8 bases, with 13 bases lying between them. The CDR3 loop reads CASRKQEEEKLFF. CDR3 nucleotide sequence: TGTGCCAGCAGGAAACAGGAGGAAGAAAAACTGTTTTTT. Full variable domain (remainder filled in from reference TRBV5-4 and TRBJ1-4): ETGVTQSPTHLIKTRGQQVTLRCSSQSGHNTVSWYQQALGQGPQFIFQYYREEENGRGNFPPRFSGLQFPNYSSELNVNALELDDSALYLCASRKQEEEKLFFGSGTQLSVL.

This clonotype appeared a single time. The chain uses TRBV10-3 and TRBJ2-6; D call uncertain. Deletions cut 6 bases from V and 0 bases from J, with 9 bases between. CDR1 ENHRY and CDR2 SYGVKD come from the germline V gene. The CDR3 sequence is 15 residues long. The CDR3: CAISDVFSGANVLTF. The CDR3 region has the DNA TGTGCCATCAGCGACGTATTCTCTGGGGCCAACGTCCTGACTTTC.

This clonotype has a handful of counts. The V and J genes are TRBV10-2 and TRBJ2-5; D remains unclear. This CDR3 is 12 amino acids long. CDR1 is WSHSY, CDR2 SAAADI, per germline. Trimming shortened V by 8 bases and J by 7 bases, and 14 bases separated the two germline ends. The CDR3 sequence: CASSDPFGTQYF. In DNA form, the CDR3 reads TGCGCCAGCTCGGACCCTTTTGGGACCCAGTACTTC.

This rearrangement joins TRBV11-2 to TRBJ1-2, with D perhaps matching TRBD1 (5 bases). Trimming cost V 5 bases and J 3 bases, with 16 bases left between them. The CDR3 runs to 15 residues. From germline, CDR1 is SGHAT and CDR2 FQNNGV. The CDR3 protein is CASSRDPATDYGYTF. CDR3 DNA: TGTGCCAGCAGCCGGGACCCCGCGACAGACTATGGCTACACCTTC.

V gene TRBV7-6 combines with J gene TRBJ2-1, with TRBD1 matching 9 bases. CDR1 is SGHVS, CDR2 FNYEAQ, per germline. The CDR3 sequence is 16 residues long. V gave up 5 bases and J gave up 2 bases; unmatched junction bases: 7. Written as DNA, the CDR3 is TGTGCCAGCAGCCCAGGGACAGGGAATCCCTACAATGAGCAGTTCTTC. Protein: CASSPGTGNPYNEQFF. The whole variable domain, filled in from reference TRBV7-6 and TRBJ2-1, reads GAGVSQSPRYKVTKRGQDVALRCDPISGHVSLYWYRQALGQGPEFLTYFNYEAQQDKSGLPNDRFSAERPEGSISTLTIQRTEQRDSAMYRCASSPGTGNPYNEQFFGPGTRLTVL.

This clonotype has at least ten counts. This chain connects TRBV20-1 to TRBJ2-7; weak D call: TRBD2 (6 bases). V was cut by 4 bases and J by 6 bases, with 13 bases left in between. Germline CDR1 reads DFQATT; CDR2 reads SNEGSKA (reference sequence). The CDR3 contains 12 residues. CDR3 residues: CSAMTRPGEQYF. The CDR3 DNA sequence: TGCAGTGCTATGACTAGACCCGGCGAGCAGTACTTC.

This chain uses TRBV27 with TRBJ1-1, with D possibly being TRBD1 (6 bases). There are 15 residues in the CDR3. V was cut by 6 bases and J by 2 bases, with 16 bases left in between. Germline values: CDR1 MNHEY, CDR2 SMNVEV (reference sequence). The CDR3 DNA reads TGTGCCAGCAGAAACGGGGGGACACCAAACACTGAAGCTTTCTTT. Protein: CASRNGGTPNTEAFF.

This clonotype was seen a handful of times. This sequence may be a read error, since a much larger clone differs from it by one base. The chain has TRBV2 and TRBJ2-3, with 10 bases fitting TRBD2. In germline, CDR1 is SNHLY, CDR2 FYNNEI. The CDR3 has 15 amino acids. CDR3 in amino acids: CAGSGRAGGPDTQYF. The CDR3 nucleotides read TGTGCCGGCAGTGGTCGAGCGGGGGGGCCAGATACGCAGTATTTT. Full variable domain (remainder filled in from reference TRBV2 and TRBJ2-3): EPEVTQTPSHQVTQMGQEVILRCVPISNHLYFYWYRQILGQKVEFLVSFYNNEISEKSEIFDDQFSVERPDGSNFTLKIRSTKLEDSAMYFCAGSGRAGGPDTQYFGPGTRLTVL.

The chain carries TRBV30 and TRBJ1-5; D remains unclear. The CDR3 extends over 11 amino acids. The germline V and J ends were trimmed by 5 bases and 8 bases, with 10 bases remaining between them. The germline V gene encodes CDR1 GTSNPN and CDR2 SVGIG (reference sequence). In DNA, the CDR3 is TGTGCCTGGGGAACAGCGGAGCCCCAGCATTTT. Its protein is CAWGTAEPQHF.

This clonotype was detected a few times. The V gene is TRBV6-1, the J gene TRBJ1-3; the match to TRBD1 covers 8 bases. This CDR3 contains 14 residues. Germline V gene lookup returns CDR1 MNHNS and CDR2 SASEGT. J lost 3 bases, V lost 10 bases, and 8 bases had no gene match. DNA for the CDR3: TGTGCCATAAAAGACAGGGGCTTTGGAAACACCATATATTTT. Residues: CAIKDRGFGNTIYF.

In its sample, this clonotype was seen many times. The chain carries TRBV5-1 and TRBJ1-1, with D possibly being TRBD1 (5 bases). This CDR3 comprises 17 residues. In germline, CDR1 is SGHRS, CDR2 YFSETQ. Trimming left V 0 bases short and J 0 bases short, with 15 bases between. The CDR3 DNA is TGCGCCAGCAGCTTGGGGGGTCTGGCAGGGTTGAACACTGAAGCTTTCTTT. This gives the protein CASSLGGLAGLNTEAFF. Together with reference TRBV5-1 and TRBJ1-1, the CDR3 gives the full variable domain: KAGVTQTPRYLIKTRGQQVTLSCSPISGHRSVSWYQQTPGQGLQFLFEYFSETQRNKGNFPGRFSGRQFSNSRSEMNVSTLELGDSALYLCASSLGGLAGLNTEAFFGQGTRLTVV.

This clonotype was detected ten times or more. This chain connects TRBV20-1 to TRBJ2-7; 10 bases align to TRBD1. CDR1 DFQATT and CDR2 SNEGSKA come from the germline V gene (reference sequence). The CDR3 runs to 13 residues. Germline trimming cut 5 bases from V and 7 bases from J; bases unmatched to any gene: 8. CDR3: CSARRTGGGEQYF. The CDR3 DNA sequence: TGCAGTGCTCGGAGGACAGGGGGTGGAGAGCAGTACTTC.

The chain is built from TRBV10-3 and TRBJ2-7; D is unresolved. CDR1 and CDR2 (germline): ENHRY, SYGVKD. CDR3 length equals 14 residues. The germline V and J ends were trimmed by 5 bases and 2 bases, with 13 bases remaining between them. The CDR3 DNA reads TGTGCCATCAGTCCAATCGGCTACGCCTACGAGCAGTACTTC. Translated, it gives CAISPIGYAYEQYF.

This clonotype was detected a few times. This rearrangement joins TRBV19 to TRBJ1-1; D is possibly TRBD1 (5 bases). This CDR3 region has 15 residues. Germline values: CDR1 LNHDA, CDR2 SQIVND (reference sequence). Between the trimmed V and J ends, which lost 4 bases and 3 bases, there was a span of 15 bases. The CDR3 loop is CASSTGTASDTEAFF. CDR3 nucleotides: TGTGCCAGTAGTACCGGGACGGCATCCGACACTGAAGCTTTCTTT.